In its sample, the clone carrying this TCR beta chain was seen a few times. What it binds is unknown. Unique molecular identifiers were incorporated during preparation of the TCRbeta library. TCRdb re-analysed the PCR reads in MiXCR, keeping a single row per CDR3 protein. The sample includes some 830,000 distinct CDR3 sequences, 15% to 20% of them seen just once. This CDR3 region has 14 residues. Germline CDR1 and CDR2: SQVTM and ANQGSEA. The ends were cut back, 6 bases at V and 3 bases at J, with 18 bases in the middle. The data stem from a study of T-cell reconstitution after alpha-beta-depleted transplantation in children. Whole-study results and caveats: Newly produced T cells mostly provided counts and TCRbeta diversity after one year, as hyperexpanded clones declined.

The origin of this receptor is a male patient between 5 and 17 years old who had a stem cell transplant for acute lymphoblastic leukemia, so the T cells may come from the graft donor. This sequence joins TRBV29-1 and TRBJ2-7; possible D gene TRBD2, 6 bases. Sample: PBMCs, mostly from graft donor cells, taken 360 days after TCRalphabeta/CD19-depleted stem cell transplant. The DNA of the CDR3 is TGCAGCGTCCTTGGGGGGATTTCAGTCTACGAGCAGTACTTC. It encodes CSVLGGISVYEQYF.